Detailed here is one T cell receptor (beta chain). What it binds is unknown. Using immunoSEQ multiplex PCR, the repertoire was profiled, and TCRdb retains in-frame clones only, with some absent. The table includes about 66,000 clones, approximately 78% detected once. This entry comes from a study of OX40 agonist ivuxolimab in advanced cancers. Notes on the study in general: Expanded peripheral T cells had an undetermined antigen specificity.

The V and J ends lost 2 bases and 9 bases, in that order; junction bases with no gene match: 6. The germline V gene encodes CDR1 MDHEN and CDR2 SYDVKM. The CDR3 runs 13 residues. The chain recombines TRBV28 with TRBJ2-5; 7 bases map to TRBD2. The starting material was CD4+ or CD8+ T cells sorted from blood, obtained in a trial of the OX40 agonist ivuxolimab. This clonotype originated in an adult with an advanced solid tumor such as melanoma, head and neck, liver or kidney cancer. CDR3 in amino acids: CASSLIAGEAQYF. CDR3 DNA sequence: TGTGCCAGCAGTTTAATAGCGGGTGAGGCCCAGTACTTC.